A selection of T cell receptor beta chains follows, all from one sample in a study of CD4+ T cells in melanoma. Sequencing was performed with immunoSEQ multiplex PCR; in TCRdb, only in-frame clones are kept and a portion is missing. The repertoire includes about 22,000 clones, roughly 87% of them detected once, and approximately 4% sits in the top ten. Sequencing was carried out using cells from a culture (not recorded whether cultured in vitro). These receptors were obtained from a human donor with melanoma. Each CDR3 is given with its conserved first and last residue. Fields, in order: V gene, J gene, D gene, clone size, CDR3 protein, CDR3 DNA. The D gene is left open where the match is weak. A row's size may be missing; if present it is once, few, many or a size class.

v_gene: TRBV30
j_gene: TRBJ2-1
d_gene: TRBD1
abundance: NA
CDR3aa: CAWTKGASYNEQFF
CDR3nt: TGTGCCTGGACTAAGGGGGCTTCCTACAATGAGCAGTTCTTC

v_gene: TRBV5-4
j_gene: TRBJ2-7
d_gene: TRBD1
abundance: NA
CDR3aa: CASSLNGQGVPYEQYF
CDR3nt: TGTGCCAGCAGCCTGAACGGACAGGGCGTCCCCTACGAGCAGTACTTC

v_gene: TRBV7-2
j_gene: TRBJ2-5
d_gene: TRBD2
abundance: NA
CDR3aa: CASSFAGTSEETQYF
CDR3nt: TGTGCCAGCAGCTTCGCCGGGACTAGCGAGGAGACCCAGTACTTC

v_gene: TRBV27
j_gene: TRBJ2-6
d_gene: NA
abundance: NA
CDR3aa: CASRLSGANVLTF
CDR3nt: TGTGCCAGCAGGTTATCTGGGGCCAACGTCCTGACTTTC

v_gene: TRBV4-1
j_gene: TRBJ2-2
d_gene: TRBD2
abundance: NA
CDR3aa: CASSQVVAGANTGELFF
CDR3nt: TGCGCCAGCAGCCAAGTAGTAGCGGGGGCGAACACCGGGGAGCTGTTTTTT

v_gene: TRBV18
j_gene: TRBJ2-1
d_gene: TRBD2
abundance: NA
CDR3aa: CASSPRDYRGEQFF
CDR3nt: TGTGCCAGCTCACCGCGGGACTACCGGGGGGAGCAGTTCTTC

v_gene: TRBV19
j_gene: TRBJ1-5
d_gene: NA
abundance: NA
CDR3aa: CASSNWQGGQPQHF
CDR3nt: TGTGCCAGTAGTAATTGGCAGGGCGGGCAGCCCCAGCATTTT

v_gene: TRBV2
j_gene: TRBJ2-2
d_gene: NA
abundance: NA
CDR3aa: CASSEGGTGNTGELFF
CDR3nt: TGTGCCAGCAGTGAAGGAGGAACCGGGAACACCGGGGAGCTGTTTTTT

v_gene: TRBV5-4
j_gene: TRBJ2-5
d_gene: NA
abundance: NA
CDR3aa: CASRVAGIEETQYF
CDR3nt: TGTGCCAGCAGAGTCGCGGGAATTGAAGAGACCCAGTACTTC

v_gene: TRBV4-2
j_gene: TRBJ2-7
d_gene: NA
abundance: NA
CDR3aa: CASSQDGGEITSYEQYF
CDR3nt: TGTGCCAGCAGCCAAGATGGAGGGGAAATTACCTCCTACGAGCAGTACTTC

v_gene: TRBV5-1
j_gene: TRBJ2-7
d_gene: TRBD1
abundance: NA
CDR3aa: CASSASAGTGKYEQYF
CDR3nt: TGCGCCAGCAGCGCAAGTGCCGGGACAGGGAAGTACGAGCAGTACTTC

v_gene: TRBV4-1
j_gene: TRBJ1-5
d_gene: TRBD1
abundance: few
CDR3aa: CASSRGQGNQPQHF
CDR3nt: TGCGCCAGCAGCCGAGGACAGGGCAATCAGCCCCAGCATTTT

v_gene: TRBV10-2
j_gene: TRBJ2-1
d_gene: NA
abundance: NA
CDR3aa: CASISSGPYEQFF
CDR3nt: TGCGCCAGCATCTCTTCCGGGCCGTATGAGCAGTTCTTC